A single sample is the source of the 14 T cell receptor beta chains below, sequenced in a study of shared clonotypes between healthy human individuals (dated by TCRdb to the early 2020s). Libraries were prepared through the immunoSEQ multiplex PCR assay. What TCRdb holds here is the immuneACCESS table cut down to in-frame rearrangements. Part of the clones is not present; checked against another copy, under half of the missing clones reflect an unresolved V gene, and the others are unexplained. The sample table records under 2.5 million clones; around 90% of these occur just once. 0.37% of the sample is in the top ten clones. Sequences were obtained from naive CD4+ T cells from PBMCs. The cell subset or site label on this specimen signifies: CD45RA+ positively selected. The receptors derive from a man between 18 and 29 years old in good health. Some clones in this sample may be carry-over from other donors' samples.

This chain uses TRBV5-8 with TRBJ1-4; 11 nucleotides agree with TRBD1. Germline V lookup: CDR1 SGHTS, CDR2 YDEGEE. The CDR3 has 15 amino acids. V lost 6 bases and J lost 7; bases outside the gene matches: 8. CDR3 DNA sequence: TGTGCCAGCAATAGTCGGGACAGGGGGAGTGAAAAACTGTTTTTT. It yields the protein CASNSRDRGSEKLFF.

This chain uses TRBV4-1 with TRBJ1-5; TRBD1 might be the D (6 bases). The V end was cut by 0 bases, the J end by 1 base, with 10 bases between. Germline assignment: CDR1 MGHRA and CDR2 YSYEKL. The length of the CDR3 is 16 residues. CDR3 bases: TGCGCCAGCAGCCAAGAAGGGAGGGGGAGCAATCAGCCCCAGCATTTT. Translating gives CASSQEGRGSNQPQHF.

This clone appeared a few times. The J gene is TRBJ1-1, the V gene TRBV19, with TRBD1 matching 8 bases. The germline CDR1 and CDR2 sequences are LNHDA and SQIVND (reference sequence). CDR3 length: 14 amino acids. Losses at the gene ends were 6 bases for V and 3 bases for J; bases not matched to a gene: 6. The CDR3, as DNA: TGTGCCAGTAGATCCCAGGGGGCGGACACTGAAGCTTTCTTT. Translation gives CASRSQGADTEAFF. Based on the CDR3 plus reference TRBV19 and TRBJ1-1, the full variable domain is DGGITQSPKYLFRKEGQNVTLSCEQNLNHDAMYWYRQDPGQGLRLIYYSQIVNDFQKGDIAEGYSVSREKKESFPLTVTSAQKNPTAFYLCASRSQGADTEAFFGQGTRLTVV.

The chain carries TRBV28 and TRBJ2-7; TRBD2 might be the D (6 bases). The ends were cut back, 6 bases at V and 3 bases at J, with 12 bases in the middle. CDR3 length: 13 residues. Per the germline V gene, CDR1 is MDHEN and CDR2 is SYDVKM. The DNA of the CDR3 is TGTGCCAGCAGAATGGGGCGGGACTACGAGCAGTACTTC. Translating it yields CASRMGRDYEQYF.

CDR3 DNA sequence: TGTGCCATCAGTGGGTCCGGGACAGGAACCTATGGCTACACCTTC. This codes for CAISGSGTGTYGYTF. The chain couples TRBV10-3 to TRBJ1-2; 8 bases line up with TRBD1. V shed 4 bases, J shed 4 bases, and the junction held 8 bases outside the gene matches. CDR1 and CDR2 from the germline V gene are ENHRY and SYGVKD. CDR3 length equals 15 residues.

Only a few counts were recorded for this clone. The chain uses TRBV15 and TRBJ2-1; D is unclear. V shed 0 bases and J shed 3 bases, with 9 bases lying between them. This CDR3 region has 15 residues. Germline loops: CDR1 LNHNV, CDR2 YYDKDF (reference sequence). Here the CDR3 DNA reads TGTGCCACCAGCAGAGATCGTAGAGGCTACAATGAGCAGTTCTTC. It specifies CATSRDRRGYNEQFF.

The J gene is TRBJ2-3, the V gene TRBV7-2; 11 bases are a match to TRBD2. V was pared by 3 bases and J by 3 bases, with 2 bases of the junction left unmatched. The germline CDR1 and CDR2 sequences are SGHTA and FQGNSA. CDR3 size: 15 residues. The CDR3 sequence is CASSLTSGMTDTQYF. The CDR3 DNA is TGTGCCAGCAGCTTGACTAGCGGGATGACAGATACGCAGTATTTT.

The rearrangement uses TRBV2 and TRBJ2-5; D is unclear. The germline V and J ends were trimmed by 1 base and 11 bases, with 14 bases remaining between them. The CDR3 consists of 13 residues. Germline V CDR1 and CDR2: SNHLY, FYNNEI. The CDR3 region has the DNA TGTGCCAGCAGTGAAGGTTATCGCAGTGGGCAGTACTTC. Translation gives CASSEGYRSGQYF. The full variable domain, completed using reference TRBV2 and TRBJ2-5, is EPEVTQTPSHQVTQMGQEVILRCVPISNHLYFYWYRQILGQKVEFLVSFYNNEISEKSEIFDDQFSVERPDGSNFTLKIRSTKLEDSAMYFCASSEGYRSGQYFGPGTRLLVL.

The chain has TRBV15 and TRBJ2-7; 13 bases agree with TRBD2. J lost 3 bases, V lost 1 base, and 3 bases had no gene match. The CDR3 has 16 amino acids. The germline V gene has CDR1 LNHNV and CDR2 YYDKDF (reference sequence). In nucleotides, the CDR3 is TGTGCCACCAGCAGAGCCGGGACTAGCGGGATCTACGAGCAGTACTTC. Its protein is CATSRAGTSGIYEQYF.

Remarks on this clone: Other DNA sequences of this sample code for an identical CDR3. V is TRBV14 and J is TRBJ1-1, with D possibly being TRBD1 (5 bases). V was pared by 1 base and J by 6 bases, with 9 bases between. The germline CDR1 and CDR2 sequences are SGHDN and FVKESK. CDR3 length: 13 residues. As DNA, the CDR3 is TGTGCCAGCAGCCAAGTGGCAGGGTCTGAAGCTTTCTTT. The encoded protein is CASSQVAGSEAFF.

This clone was counted a single time. The chain couples TRBV10-3 to TRBJ2-4; D could derive from TRBD1 or TRBD2 (5 bases each). The CDR3 loop spans 14 amino acids. Germline CDR1 ENHRY, CDR2 SYGVKD. Trimming left V 2 bases short and J 6 bases short, with 11 bases between. The CDR3 protein is CAISERDAGNIQYF. DNA for the CDR3: TGTGCCATCAGTGAGAGGGACGCTGGAAACATTCAGTACTTC.

In regard to this clone: The junction and the germline gene differ at one end; a read error may be behind it. This chain joins TRBV30 and TRBJ2-4; possible D gene TRBD2, 6 bases. The CDR3 runs to 13 residues. CDR1 GTSNPN and CDR2 SVGIG come from the germline V gene (reference sequence). Here the CDR3 reads CAGRRGSPAIQYF. As DNA, the CDR3 is TGTGCCGGGAGACGGGGGTCCCCGGCCATTCAGTACTTC. Together with reference TRBV30 and TRBJ2-4, the CDR3 gives the full variable domain: SQTIHQWPATLVQPVGSPLSLECTVEGTSNPNLYWYRQAAGRGLQLLFYSVGIGQISSEVPQNLSASRPQDRQFILSSKKLLLSDSGFYLCAGRRGSPAIQYFGAGTRLSVL.

The chain joins TRBV2 to TRBJ2-3; 8 positions agree with TRBD1. Trimming took 6 bases from V and 4 from J; bases not matched to a gene: 3. Germline-derived CDR1 and CDR2 are SNHLY and FYNNEI. CDR3 size: 13 residues. The CDR3 is CASRQGGADTQYF. The CDR3 nucleotides read TGTGCCAGCAGACAGGGGGGCGCAGATACGCAGTATTTT.

Worth noting for this clone: Other DNA sequences from this sample encode an identical CDR3 as well. The rearrangement links TRBV9 to TRBJ2-7, with a possible D match to TRBD2 (6 bases). With 0 bases removed from V and 2 bases from J, the gap between germline ends came to 12 bases. Germline CDR1 is SGDLS and CDR2 is YYNGEE. The CDR3 has 15 amino acids. In nucleotides, the CDR3 is TGTGCCAGCAGCGTAGGTAGCGGTCTTACCTACGAGCAGTACTTC. Amino acid sequence: CASSVGSGLTYEQYF.